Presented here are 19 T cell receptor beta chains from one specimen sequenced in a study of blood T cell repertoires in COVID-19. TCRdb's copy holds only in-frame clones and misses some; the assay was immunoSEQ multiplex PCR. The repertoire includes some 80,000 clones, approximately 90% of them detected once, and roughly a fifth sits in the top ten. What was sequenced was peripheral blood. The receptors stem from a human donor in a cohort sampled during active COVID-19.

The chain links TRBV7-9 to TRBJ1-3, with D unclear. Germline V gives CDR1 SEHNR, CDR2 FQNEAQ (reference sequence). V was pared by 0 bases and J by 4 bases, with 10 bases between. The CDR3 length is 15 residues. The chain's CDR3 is CASSLASQAGNTIYF. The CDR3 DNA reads TGTGCCAGCAGCTTAGCCAGCCAGGCCGGAAACACCATATATTTT.

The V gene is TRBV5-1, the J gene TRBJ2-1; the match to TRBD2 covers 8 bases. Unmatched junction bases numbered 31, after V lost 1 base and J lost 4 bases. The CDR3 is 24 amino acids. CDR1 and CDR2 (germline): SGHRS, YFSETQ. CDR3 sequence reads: CASSLSGGPLRPSTGDGRYNEQFF. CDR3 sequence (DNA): TGCGCCAGCAGCTTGTCGGGGGGGCCTTTGAGACCCTCGACTGGGGACGGCCGTTACAATGAGCAGTTCTTC.

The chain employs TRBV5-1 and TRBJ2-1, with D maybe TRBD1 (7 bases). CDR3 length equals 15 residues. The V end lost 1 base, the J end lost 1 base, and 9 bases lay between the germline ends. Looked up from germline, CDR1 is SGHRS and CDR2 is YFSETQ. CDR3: CASSLQGGSYNEQFF. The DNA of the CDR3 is TGCGCCAGCAGCTTGCAGGGGGGTTCCTACAATGAGCAGTTCTTC.

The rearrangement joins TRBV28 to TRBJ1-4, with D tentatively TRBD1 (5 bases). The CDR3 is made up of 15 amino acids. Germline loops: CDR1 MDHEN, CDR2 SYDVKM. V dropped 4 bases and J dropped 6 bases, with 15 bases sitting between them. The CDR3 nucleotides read TGTGCCAGCAGTTCCCGGCAGGGAGGATATGAAAAACTGTTTTTT. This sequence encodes CASSSRQGGYEKLFF.

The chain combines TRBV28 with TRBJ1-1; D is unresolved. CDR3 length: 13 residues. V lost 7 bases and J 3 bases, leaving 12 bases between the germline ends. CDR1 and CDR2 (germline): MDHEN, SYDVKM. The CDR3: CASTVPPDTEAFF. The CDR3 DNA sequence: TGTGCCAGCACGGTACCACCGGACACTGAAGCTTTCTTT.

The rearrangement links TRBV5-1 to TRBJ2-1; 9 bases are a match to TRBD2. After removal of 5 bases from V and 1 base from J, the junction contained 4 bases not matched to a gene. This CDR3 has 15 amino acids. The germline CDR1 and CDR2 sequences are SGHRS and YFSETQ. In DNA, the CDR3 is TGCGCCAGCAGGCGGGAGGGTCCGTCCTACAATGAGCAGTTCTTC. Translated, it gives CASRREGPSYNEQFF.

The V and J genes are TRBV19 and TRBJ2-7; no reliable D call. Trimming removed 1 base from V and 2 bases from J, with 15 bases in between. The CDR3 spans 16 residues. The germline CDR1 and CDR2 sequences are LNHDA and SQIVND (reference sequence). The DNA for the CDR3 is TGTGCCAGTAGTATAGTCGGCCTGGGCAACACCTACGAGCAGTACTTC. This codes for CASSIVGLGNTYEQYF. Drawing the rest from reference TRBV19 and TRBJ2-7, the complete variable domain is DGGITQSPKYLFRKEGQNVTLSCEQNLNHDAMYWYRQDPGQGLRLIYYSQIVNDFQKGDIAEGYSVSREKKESFPLTVTSAQKNPTAFYLCASSIVGLGNTYEQYFGPGTRLTVT.

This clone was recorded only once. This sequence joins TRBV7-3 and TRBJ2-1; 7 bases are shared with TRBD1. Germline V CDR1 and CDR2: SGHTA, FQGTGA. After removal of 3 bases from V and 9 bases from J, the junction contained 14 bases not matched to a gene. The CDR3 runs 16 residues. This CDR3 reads CASSFSGTASAGEQFF. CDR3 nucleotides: TGTGCCAGCAGCTTCTCCGGGACAGCAAGCGCGGGTGAGCAGTTCTTC. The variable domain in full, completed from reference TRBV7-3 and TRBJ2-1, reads GAGVSQTPSNKVTEKGKYVELRCDPISGHTALYWYRQSLGQGPEFLIYFQGTGAADDSGLPNDRFFAVRPEGSVSTLKIQRTERGDSAVYLCASSFSGTASAGEQFFGPGTRLTVL.

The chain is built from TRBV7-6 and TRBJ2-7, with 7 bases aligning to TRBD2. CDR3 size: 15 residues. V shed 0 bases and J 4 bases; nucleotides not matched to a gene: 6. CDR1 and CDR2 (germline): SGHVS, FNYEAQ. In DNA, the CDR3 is TGTGCCAGCAGCTTAGCGTCCGGGACTAATTACGAGCAGTACTTC. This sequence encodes CASSLASGTNYEQYF.

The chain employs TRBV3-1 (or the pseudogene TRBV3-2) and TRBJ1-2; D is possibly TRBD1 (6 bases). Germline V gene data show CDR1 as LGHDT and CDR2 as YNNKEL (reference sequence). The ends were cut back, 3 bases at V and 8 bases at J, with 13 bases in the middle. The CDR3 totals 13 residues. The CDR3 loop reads CASSQEDSRGYTF. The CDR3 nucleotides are TGTGCCAGCAGCCAGGAGGACAGTCGGGGCTACACCTTC.

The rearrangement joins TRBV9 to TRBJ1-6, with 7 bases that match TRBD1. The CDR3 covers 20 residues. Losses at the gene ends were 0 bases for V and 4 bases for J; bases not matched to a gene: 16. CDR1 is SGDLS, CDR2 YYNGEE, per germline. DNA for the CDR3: TGTGCCAGCAGCGTAGATTGGTGGGGGAACAGGGGTTTGTATAATTCACCCCTCCACTTT. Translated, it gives CASSVDWWGNRGLYNSPLHF.

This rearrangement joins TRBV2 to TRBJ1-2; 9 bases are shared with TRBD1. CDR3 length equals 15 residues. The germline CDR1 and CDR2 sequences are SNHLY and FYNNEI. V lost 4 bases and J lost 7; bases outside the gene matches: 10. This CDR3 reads CASSGTGTGIFGYTF. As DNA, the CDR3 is TGTGCCAGCAGTGGAACCGGGACAGGGATTTTTGGCTACACCTTC.

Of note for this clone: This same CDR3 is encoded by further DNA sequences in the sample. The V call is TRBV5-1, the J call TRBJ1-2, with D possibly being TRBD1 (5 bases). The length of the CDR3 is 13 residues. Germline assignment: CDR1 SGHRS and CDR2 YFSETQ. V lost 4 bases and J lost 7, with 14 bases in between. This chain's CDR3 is CASSQGGLGGYTF. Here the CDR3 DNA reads TGCGCCAGCAGCCAGGGAGGGTTGGGTGGCTACACCTTC. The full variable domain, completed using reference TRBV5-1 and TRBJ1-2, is KAGVTQTPRYLIKTRGQQVTLSCSPISGHRSVSWYQQTPGQGLQFLFEYFSETQRNKGNFPGRFSGRQFSNSRSEMNVSTLELGDSALYLCASSQGGLGGYTFGSGTRLTVV.

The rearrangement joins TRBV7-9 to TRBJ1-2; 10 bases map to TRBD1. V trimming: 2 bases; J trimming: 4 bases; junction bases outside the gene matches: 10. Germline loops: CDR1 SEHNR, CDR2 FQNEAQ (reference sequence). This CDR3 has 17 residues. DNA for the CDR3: TGTGCCAGCAGCTTACCGGCCGGGACAGGGGCCGCCTATGGCTACACCTTC. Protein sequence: CASSLPAGTGAAYGYTF.

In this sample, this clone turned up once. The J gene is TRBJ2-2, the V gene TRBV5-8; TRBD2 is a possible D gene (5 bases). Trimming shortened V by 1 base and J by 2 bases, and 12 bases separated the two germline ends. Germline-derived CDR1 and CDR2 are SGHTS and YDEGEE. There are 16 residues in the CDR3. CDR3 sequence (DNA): TGTGCCAGCAGCTTGCTCACGGGAAGTAACACCGGGGAGCTGTTTTTT. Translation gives CASSLLTGSNTGELFF.

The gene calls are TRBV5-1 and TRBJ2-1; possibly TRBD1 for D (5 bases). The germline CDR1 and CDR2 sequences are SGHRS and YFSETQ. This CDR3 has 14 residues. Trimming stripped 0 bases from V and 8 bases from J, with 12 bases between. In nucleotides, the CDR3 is TGCGCCAGCAGCTTGGCCGACAGAACGCATGAGCAGTTCTTC. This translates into CASSLADRTHEQFF.

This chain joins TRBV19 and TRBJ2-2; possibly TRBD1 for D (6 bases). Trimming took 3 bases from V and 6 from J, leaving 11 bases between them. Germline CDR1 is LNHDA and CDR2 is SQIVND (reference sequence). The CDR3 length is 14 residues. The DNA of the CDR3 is TGTGCCAGTAGTATTGGGGCAGGGGCCGGGGAGCTGTTTTTT. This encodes CASSIGAGAGELFF.

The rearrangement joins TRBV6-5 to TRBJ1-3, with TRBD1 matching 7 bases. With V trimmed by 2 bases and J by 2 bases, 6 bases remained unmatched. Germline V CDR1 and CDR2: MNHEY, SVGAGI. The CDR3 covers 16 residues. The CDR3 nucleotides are TGTGCCAGCAGTTACGGGAGGCAGGGGGCTGGAAACACCATATATTTT. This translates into CASSYGRQGAGNTIYF.

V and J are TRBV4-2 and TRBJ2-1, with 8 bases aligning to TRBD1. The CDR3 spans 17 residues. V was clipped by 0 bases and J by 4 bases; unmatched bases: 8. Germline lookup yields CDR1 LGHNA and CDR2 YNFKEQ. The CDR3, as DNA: TGTGCCAGCAGCCAAGAAGGTCCAGGGGGCGCGTACAATGAGCAGTTCTTC. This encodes CASSQEGPGGAYNEQFF.